This TCR beta chain came from a study of shared clonotypes between healthy human individuals. The study, taken as a whole, reports: Clonotypes shared by all four sorted-subset donors had higher generation probabilities than non-shared clonotypes. Large sequencing depth failed to make sorted-subset sequencing complete, rarefaction showed.

About this clone: The antigen remains unidentified.

Genomic DNA belonging to each subset was distributed in equal measure over several immunoSEQ plates. The repertoire was sequenced with immunoSEQ multiplex PCR; TCRdb's copy has only in-frame clones and lacks some. The sample includes around 990,000 clones, 77% seen only once; the top ten take roughly 0.9%. Trimming stripped 6 bases from V and 2 bases from J, with 13 bases between. CDR1 is MGHRA and CDR2 is YSYEKL in the germline V gene. This CDR3 is built from 15 residues. The gene calls are TRBV4-1 and TRBJ2-2; perhaps TRBD2 as D (6 bases). The source material was memory CD4+ T cells from PBMCs. The subset denotes: CD45RA-negative fraction. This clonotype was sampled from a man aged 18 to 30 in good health. Some clones in this sample may be carry-over from other donors' samples. The CDR3 DNA follows: TGCGCCAGCAGTAAACCGGGACTTAACACCGGGGAGCTGTTTTTT. Translation: CASSKPGLNTGELFF.